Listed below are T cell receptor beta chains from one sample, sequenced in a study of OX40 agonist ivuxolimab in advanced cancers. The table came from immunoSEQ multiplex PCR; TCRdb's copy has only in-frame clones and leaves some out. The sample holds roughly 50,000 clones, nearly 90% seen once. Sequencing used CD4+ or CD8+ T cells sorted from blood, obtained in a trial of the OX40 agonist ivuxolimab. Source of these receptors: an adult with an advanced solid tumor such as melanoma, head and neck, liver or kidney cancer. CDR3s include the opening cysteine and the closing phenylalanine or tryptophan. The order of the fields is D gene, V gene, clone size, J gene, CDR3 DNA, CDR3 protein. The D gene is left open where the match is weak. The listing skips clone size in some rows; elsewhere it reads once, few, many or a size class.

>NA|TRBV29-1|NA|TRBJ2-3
TGCAGCGTTGAGAACGGGTTATCGACAGATACGCAGTATTTT
CSVENGLSTDTQYF
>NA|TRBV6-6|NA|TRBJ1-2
TGTGCCAGCAGTTACCCTTGGGACGGTACTAACTATGGCTACACCTTC
CASSYPWDGTNYGYTF
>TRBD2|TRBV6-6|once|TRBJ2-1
TGTGCCAGCAGTCCCCACGGGACTAGCGTTTACAATGAGCAGTTCTTC
CASSPHGTSVYNEQFF
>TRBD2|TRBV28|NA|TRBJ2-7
TGTGCCAGCAGTTTTGCCAGCGGGAGCTCCTACGAGCAGTACTTC
CASSFASGSSYEQYF
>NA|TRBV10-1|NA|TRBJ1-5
TGCGCCAGCAGTGAGGGGTTACAGCCCCAGCATTTT
CASSEGLQPQHF
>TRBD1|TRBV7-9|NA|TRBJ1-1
TGTGCCAGCAACTATAACAGGGGCGACACTGAAGCTTTCTTT
CASNYNRGDTEAFF
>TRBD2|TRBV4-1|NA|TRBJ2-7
TGCGCCAGCAGCCAGACCCCCGGGACTAACTACGAGCAGTACTTC
CASSQTPGTNYEQYF
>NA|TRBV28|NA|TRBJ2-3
TGTGCCGGATCACTAGTAGGGACAGATACGCAGTATTTT
CAGSLVGTDTQYF
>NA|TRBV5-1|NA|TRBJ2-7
TGCGCCAGCAGGGAGACGGGCCCTGGCTACGAGCAGTACTTC
CASRETGPGYEQYF
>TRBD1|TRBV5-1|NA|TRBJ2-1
TGCGCCAGCAGCTCATCCGGGACAGGGTTTAGCCCCTACAATGAGCAGTTCTTC
CASSSSGTGFSPYNEQFF
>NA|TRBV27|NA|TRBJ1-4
TGTGCCAGCAGACTCTGGGGGGGCCGGGATGAAAAACTGTTTTTT
CASRLWGGRDEKLFF
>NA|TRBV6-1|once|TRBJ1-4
TGTGCCAGCAGTGAACCTCTCCATGGCAGAGCAACTAATGAAAAACTGTTTTTT
CASSEPLHGRATNEKLFF
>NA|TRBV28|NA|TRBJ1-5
TGTGCCAGCAGTTTATTCGGGCCTTTGAATCAGCCCCAGCATTTT
CASSLFGPLNQPQHF
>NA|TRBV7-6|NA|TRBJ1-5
TGTGCCAGCAGCTTATCACCCGGCGAGTCGGGTCAGCCCCAGCATTTT
CASSLSPGESGQPQHF
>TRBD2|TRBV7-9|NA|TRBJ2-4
TGTGCCAGCAGCACCCCGGGACTAGGCCATAACATTCAGTACTTC
CASSTPGLGHNIQYF
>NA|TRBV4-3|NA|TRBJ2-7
TGCGCCAGCAGCACCCACCGCTTGGGGGTTCGCGAGCAGTACTTC
CASSTHRLGVREQYF